These 19 T cell receptor beta chains were all obtained from the same sample, sequenced in a study of prognosis after radiotherapy for stage I lung cancer. With two-round multiplex PCR, TCR beta CDR3 sequences were amplified from genomic DNA. Each TRBV and TRBJ gene had its own primer in the first PCR round. Via MiXCR, TCRdb re-called the multiplex PCR reads, giving one row per CDR3 protein. The sample consists of over 10,000 distinct CDR3 sequences, about 46% of them appearing once. This sample comprised PBMCs, obtained before or after stereotactic body radiation therapy (not recorded which). These receptors were collected from a donor aged 50 or older with non-small cell lung cancer.

This clonotype occurred many times. The rearrangement links TRBV5-1 to TRBJ2-5; D might be TRBD1 or TRBD2, each matching 7 bases. Germline V gene lookup returns CDR1 SGHRS and CDR2 YFSETQ. The CDR3 is 19 residues long. Trimming took 4 bases from V and 2 from J, leaving 27 bases between them. Written as DNA, the CDR3 is TGCGCCAGCAGCCTGGAGGCAGGGGGACATAGCGGGCTTCAAGAGACCCAGTACTTC. Protein product: CASSLEAGGHSGLQETQYF.

By proportion, this clonotype is medium-sized. CDR3 nucleotides: TGTGCCAGCAGTCGGCGGAGCGATACGCAGTATTTT. Its protein is CASSRRSDTQYF. The rearrangement joins TRBV6-1 to TRBJ2-3; the D is unclear. Deletions cut 5 bases from V and 6 bases from J, with 9 bases between. The CDR3 length is 12 residues. CDR1 and CDR2 (germline): MNHNS, SASEGT.

Concerning this clonotype: The likely explanation is a read error, given a far larger clone one base away. This chain connects TRBV7-9 to TRBJ2-1; TRBD1 is a possible D gene (5 bases). Germline V gene sequence: CDR1 SEHNR, CDR2 FQNEAQ (reference sequence). The CDR3 contains 15 residues. With 0 bases removed from V and 6 bases from J, the gap between germline ends came to 12 bases. The CDR3 protein is CASSLAGLSLNEQFF. The CDR3 coding sequence is TGTGCCAGCAGCTTAGCGGGGCTATCGCTCAATGAGCAGTTCTTC.

This clonotype was seen at least ten times. The chain recombines TRBV5-6 with TRBJ2-7; no definite D call. V was clipped by 4 bases and J by 0 bases, with 5 bases between them. Per germline, CDR1 SGHDT and CDR2 YYEEEE. The CDR3 contains 12 residues. The CDR3 DNA reads TGTGCCAGCAGCCAGAGCTCCTACGAGCAGTACTTC. Amino acids: CASSQSSYEQYF.

This clonotype was observed many times. This chain joins TRBV30 and TRBJ1-5, with 7 bases aligning to TRBD1. CDR1 GTSNPN and CDR2 SVGIG come from the germline V gene (reference sequence). CDR3 length equals 12 residues. V lost 3 bases to trimming and J lost 6 bases; unmatched junction nucleotides: 2. For the CDR3, the DNA is TGTGCCTGGAGCAGGGGGATTCAGCCCCAGCATTTT. It is translated as CAWSRGIQPQHF.

This clonotype was recorded only once. This likely came from a read error, as a far larger clone is one base away. The rearrangement uses TRBV6-2 or TRBV6-3 and TRBJ2-5; no firm D call. Germline V gene lookup returns CDR1 MNHEY and CDR2 SVGEGT. The CDR3 is made up of 11 amino acids. CDR3 nucleotide sequence: TGTGCCAGCAGTGAAGCCGGGTGTGGGTTCTTC. This encodes CASSEAGCGFF.

V usage is TRBV7-6 and J usage is TRBJ2-1, with D perhaps matching TRBD2 (5 bases). Germline assignment: CDR1 SGHVS and CDR2 FNYEAQ. Trimming cost V 0 bases and J 3 bases, with 9 bases left between them. This CDR3 region has 15 residues. CDR3 nucleotides: TGTGCCAGCAGCTTAGCCCCGGGGAACTACAATGAGCAGTTCTTC. This gives the protein CASSLAPGNYNEQFF.

In nucleotides, the CDR3 is TGTGCCAGCAGACACAGCGAGAGGGGCACCGGGGAGCTGTTTTTT. This sequence encodes CASRHSERGTGELFF. The chain combines TRBV6-1 with TRBJ2-2; D might be TRBD1 or TRBD2, each matching 5 bases. The CDR3 is made up of 15 amino acids. Trimming cost V 6 bases and J 4 bases, with 15 bases left between them. Per the germline V gene, CDR1 is MNHNS and CDR2 is SASEGT.

This clonotype is medium-sized (0.01 to 0.1%) by share. The chain links TRBV19 to TRBJ2-3, with D perhaps TRBD1 (6 bases). V gave up 6 bases and J gave up 2 bases, with 9 bases separating them. Germline CDR1 and CDR2: LNHDA and SQIVND (reference sequence). The CDR3 has 13 residues. In DNA form, the CDR3 reads TGTGCCAGTAGGGGGGCGGCCACAGATACGCAGTATTTT. Translation: CASRGAATDTQYF. The full variable domain, rest sourced from reference TRBV19 and TRBJ2-3, is DGGITQSPKYLFRKEGQNVTLSCEQNLNHDAMYWYRQDPGQGLRLIYYSQIVNDFQKGDIAEGYSVSREKKESFPLTVTSAQKNPTAFYLCASRGAATDTQYFGPGTRLTVL.

The rearrangement links TRBV20-1 to TRBJ2-6; no clear D. Trimming pared 5 bases from V and 1 base from J, leaving 3 bases between. The CDR3 sequence is 12 residues long. CDR1 and CDR2 from the germline V gene are DFQATT and SNEGSKA (reference sequence). Written as DNA, the CDR3 is TGCAGTGCTCTTTCTGGGGCCAACGTCCTGACTTTC. Amino acids: CSALSGANVLTF.

Many counts were recorded for this clonotype. The rearrangement uses TRBV15 and TRBJ1-3; 10 nucleotides align to TRBD1. The germline gives CDR1 LNHNV, CDR2 YYDKDF (reference sequence). V dropped 3 bases and J dropped 2; count of bases not matched to a gene: 1. The CDR3 sequence is 15 residues long. Here the CDR3 reads CATSRDRGTGNTIYF. CDR3 nucleotide sequence: TGTGCCACCAGCAGGGACAGGGGGACTGGAAACACCATATATTTT.

This clonotype was seen ten or more times. This may come from a read error, since a much larger clone is one base off. The J gene is TRBJ1-6, the V gene TRBV27; D unresolved. Germline lookup yields CDR1 MNHEY and CDR2 SMNVEV (reference sequence). The CDR3 runs 12 residues. This CDR3 reads CASSLRDSPLRF. CDR3 nucleotides: TGTGCCAGCAGTTTACGGGATTCACCCCTCCGCTTT.

In this sample, this clonotype turned up many times. A much more abundant neighbour one base away suggests this may be a read error. The V call is TRBV20-1, the J call TRBJ2-5; D tentatively reads TRBD1 or TRBD2 (5 bases each). Germline CDR1 reads DFQATT; CDR2 reads SNEGSKA (reference sequence). The CDR3 covers 13 residues. This chain's CDR3 is CSARDQPRETKYF. CDR3 in DNA: TGCAGTGCTCGAGACCAGCCCAGGGAGACCAAGTACTTC.

The table lists this clonotype with many counts. This chain uses TRBV4-1 with TRBJ1-1, with a tentative D call TRBD1 (6 bases). CDR3 length: 13 residues. V was pared by 7 bases and J by 3 bases, with 12 bases between. Germline values: CDR1 MGHRA, CDR2 YSYEKL. CDR3 coding DNA: TGCGCCAGCACACTACAGGGAGACACTGAAGCTTTCTTT. It translates to CASTLQGDTEAFF.

With regard to this clonotype: The missing conserved phenylalanine or tryptophan at the end of this CDR3 makes a read error likely. CDR3 protein: CAWSLGREQFL. CDR3 nucleotide sequence: TGTGCCTGGTCCCTGGGGCGGGAGCAGTTCCTC. The chain joins TRBV30 to TRBJ2-1; tentative D call: TRBD1 (5 bases). Germline CDR1 and CDR2: GTSNPN and SVGIG (reference sequence). The CDR3 consists of 11 residues. Trimming took 5 bases from V and 10 from J, leaving 12 bases between them.

This clonotype is labeled medium-sized. This rearrangement joins TRBV28 to TRBJ2-3; a possible D gene is TRBD1 (6 bases). This CDR3 has 15 residues. CDR1 is MDHEN and CDR2 is SYDVKM in the germline V gene. Between the trimmed V and J ends, which lost 0 bases and 1 base, there was a span of 8 bases. The CDR3 loop is CASSLWRQGTDTQYF. In DNA form, the CDR3 reads TGTGCCAGCAGTTTATGGAGACAGGGCACAGATACGCAGTATTTT.

By share, this clonotype counts as medium-sized. The genes are TRBV19 and TRBJ2-6; no clear D. Trimming pared 7 bases from V and 0 bases from J, leaving 7 bases between. The germline CDR1 and CDR2 sequences are LNHDA and SQIVND (reference sequence). The CDR3 has 14 residues. The CDR3 nucleotides are TGTGCCAGTATCGGTAGCTCTGGGGCCAACGTCCTGACTTTC. Translated: CASIGSSGANVLTF.

The chain employs TRBV20-1 and TRBJ2-4, with 7 bases lining up with TRBD1. Germline assignment: CDR1 DFQATT and CDR2 SNEGSKA (reference sequence). Trimming at V came to 2 bases and at J to 6 bases, leaving 7 bases not matched to a gene. The length of the CDR3 is 14 residues. This CDR3 is CSARPAHRGNIQYF. CDR3 in DNA: TGCAGTGCTAGACCAGCTCACAGGGGAAACATTCAGTACTTC.

This clonotype is categorized as medium-sized. The chain carries TRBV11-3 and TRBJ1-1, with no clear D. Germline lookup yields CDR1 SGHNT and CDR2 YENEEA. Trimming removed 4 bases at V and 3 bases at J, with 12 bases between. This CDR3 is built from 14 residues. The CDR3 nucleotides are TGTGCCAGCAGCTCCACAGCCCCGGACACTGAAGCTTTCTTT. Translation: CASSSTAPDTEAFF.